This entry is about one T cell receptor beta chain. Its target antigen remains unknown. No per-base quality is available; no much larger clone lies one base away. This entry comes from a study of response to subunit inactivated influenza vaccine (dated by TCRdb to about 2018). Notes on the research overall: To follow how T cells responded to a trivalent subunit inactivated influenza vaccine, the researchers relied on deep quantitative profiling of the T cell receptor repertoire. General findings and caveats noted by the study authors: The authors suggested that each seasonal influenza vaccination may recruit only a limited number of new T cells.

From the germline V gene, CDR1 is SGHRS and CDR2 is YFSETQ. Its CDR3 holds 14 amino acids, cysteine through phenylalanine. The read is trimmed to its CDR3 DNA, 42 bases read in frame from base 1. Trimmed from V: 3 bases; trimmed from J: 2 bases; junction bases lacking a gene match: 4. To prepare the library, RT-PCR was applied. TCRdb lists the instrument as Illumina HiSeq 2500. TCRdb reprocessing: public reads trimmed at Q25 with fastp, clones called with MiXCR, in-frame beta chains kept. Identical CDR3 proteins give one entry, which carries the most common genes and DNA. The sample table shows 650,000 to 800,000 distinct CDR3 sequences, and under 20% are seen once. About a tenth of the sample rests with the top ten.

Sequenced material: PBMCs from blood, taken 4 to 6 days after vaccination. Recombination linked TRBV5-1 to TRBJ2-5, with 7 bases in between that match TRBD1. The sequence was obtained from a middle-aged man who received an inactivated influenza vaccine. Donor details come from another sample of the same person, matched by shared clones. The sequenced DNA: TGCGCCAGCAGCTACCAGACAGGGCAAGAGACCCAGTACTTC. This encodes CASSYQTGQETQYF.